This record looks at one T cell receptor beta chain sequence and its context. This sample is part of a study of blood T cell repertoires in COVID-19. Study-level background: Sites across the United States, Italy and Spain contributed samples from acute and convalescent COVID-19. The analysed material was cDNA or gDNA that came from T cells, B-cell-depleted T cells, or PBMCs.

Per the authors' pipeline: Quantification of nucleated cells was approximated via reference gene primer amplification. Sequencing was performed with immunoSEQ multiplex PCR; in TCRdb, only in-frame clones are kept and a portion is missing. D and trimming were read from the DNA, whereas the V and J calls and clone size are those reported in that table. The data show about 250,000 clones, with approximately 88% seen just once and 6% to 6.5% held by the top ten. J lost 5 bases, V lost 2 bases, and 7 bases had no gene match. This CDR3 is built from 15 residues. Germline assignment: CDR1 MNHEY and CDR2 SMNVEV (reference sequence).

Sequenced sample: peripheral blood. The TCR sequence derives from a woman in her twenties or thirties with COVID-19, enrolled during active disease. The chain joins TRBV27 to TRBJ1-1; the match to TRBD1 covers 8 bases. In DNA form, the CDR3 reads TGTGCCAGCAGTTTAAGGGGTACAGGGGGAACTGAAGCTTTCTTT. Its protein product is CASSLRGTGGTEAFF.